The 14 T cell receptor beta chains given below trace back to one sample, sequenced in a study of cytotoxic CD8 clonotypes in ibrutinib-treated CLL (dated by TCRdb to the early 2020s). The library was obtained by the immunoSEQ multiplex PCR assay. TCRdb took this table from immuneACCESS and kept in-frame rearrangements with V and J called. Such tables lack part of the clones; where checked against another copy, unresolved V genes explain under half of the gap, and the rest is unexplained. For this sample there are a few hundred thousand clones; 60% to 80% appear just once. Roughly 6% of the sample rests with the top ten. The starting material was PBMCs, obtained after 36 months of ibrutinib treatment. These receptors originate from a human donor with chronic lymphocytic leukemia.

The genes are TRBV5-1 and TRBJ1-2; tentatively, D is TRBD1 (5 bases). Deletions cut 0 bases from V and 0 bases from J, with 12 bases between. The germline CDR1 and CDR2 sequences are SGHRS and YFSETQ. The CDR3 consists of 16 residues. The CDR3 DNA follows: TGCGCCAGCAGCTTGGCTGGACAAGTACCTAACTATGGCTACACCTTC. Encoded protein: CASSLAGQVPNYGYTF.

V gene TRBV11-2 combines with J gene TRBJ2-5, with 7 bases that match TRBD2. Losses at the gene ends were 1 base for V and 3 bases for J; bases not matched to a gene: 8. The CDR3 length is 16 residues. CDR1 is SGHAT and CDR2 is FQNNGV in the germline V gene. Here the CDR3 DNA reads TGTGCCAGCAGCTTAGTCCCGGGGGGTGGGAAAGAGACCCAGTACTTC. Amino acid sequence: CASSLVPGGGKETQYF.

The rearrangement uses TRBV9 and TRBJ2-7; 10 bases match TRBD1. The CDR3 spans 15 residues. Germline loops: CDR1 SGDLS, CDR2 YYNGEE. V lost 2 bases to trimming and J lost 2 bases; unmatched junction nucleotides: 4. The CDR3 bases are TGTGCCAGCAGCGTTCGGGACAGGGGTACCTACGAGCAGTACTTC. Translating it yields CASSVRDRGTYEQYF.

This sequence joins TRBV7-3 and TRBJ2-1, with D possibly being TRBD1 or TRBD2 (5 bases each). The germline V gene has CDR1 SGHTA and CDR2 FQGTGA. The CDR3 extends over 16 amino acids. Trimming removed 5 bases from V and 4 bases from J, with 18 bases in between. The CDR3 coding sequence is TGTGCCAGCAGCCCCTTTGCCCGGGGCCAGTACAATGAGCAGTTCTTC. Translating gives CASSPFARGQYNEQFF. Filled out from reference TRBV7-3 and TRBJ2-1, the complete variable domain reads GAGVSQTPSNKVTEKGKYVELRCDPISGHTALYWYRQSLGQGPEFLIYFQGTGAADDSGLPNDRFFAVRPEGSVSTLKIQRTERGDSAVYLCASSPFARGQYNEQFFGPGTRLTVL.

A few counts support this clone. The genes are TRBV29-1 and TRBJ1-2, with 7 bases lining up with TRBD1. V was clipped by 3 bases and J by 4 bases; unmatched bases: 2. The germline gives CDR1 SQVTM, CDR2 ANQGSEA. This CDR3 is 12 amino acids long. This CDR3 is CSVETGSYGYTF. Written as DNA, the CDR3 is TGCAGCGTTGAGACAGGGAGCTATGGCTACACCTTC.

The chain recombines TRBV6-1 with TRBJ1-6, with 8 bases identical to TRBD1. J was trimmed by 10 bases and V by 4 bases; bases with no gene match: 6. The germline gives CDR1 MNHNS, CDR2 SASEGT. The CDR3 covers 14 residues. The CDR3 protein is CASSVWTGISPLHF. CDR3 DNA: TGTGCCAGCAGTGTTTGGACAGGGATCTCACCCCTCCACTTT.

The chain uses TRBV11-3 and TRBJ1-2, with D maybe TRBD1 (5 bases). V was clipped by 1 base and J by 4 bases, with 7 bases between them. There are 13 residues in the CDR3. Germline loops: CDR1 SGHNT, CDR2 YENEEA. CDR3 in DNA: TGTGCCAGCAGCTTAGGACAGCCCTATGGCTACACCTTC. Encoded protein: CASSLGQPYGYTF.

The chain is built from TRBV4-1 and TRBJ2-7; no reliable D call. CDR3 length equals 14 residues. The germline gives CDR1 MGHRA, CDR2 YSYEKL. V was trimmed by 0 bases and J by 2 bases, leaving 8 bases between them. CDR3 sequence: CASSQEAGTYEQYF. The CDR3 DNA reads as TGCGCCAGCAGCCAAGAGGCTGGCACCTACGAGCAGTACTTC.

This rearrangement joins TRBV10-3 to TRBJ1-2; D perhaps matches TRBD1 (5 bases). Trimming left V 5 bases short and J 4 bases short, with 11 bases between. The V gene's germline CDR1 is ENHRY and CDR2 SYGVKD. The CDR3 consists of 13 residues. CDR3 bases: TGTGCCATCAGTTGGGACGGTTTCTATGGCTACACCTTC. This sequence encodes CAISWDGFYGYTF.

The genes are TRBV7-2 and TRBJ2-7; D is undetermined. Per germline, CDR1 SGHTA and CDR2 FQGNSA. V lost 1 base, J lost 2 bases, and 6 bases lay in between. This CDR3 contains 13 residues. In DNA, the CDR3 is TGTGCCAGCAGCTTAGACGAGGCCTACGAGCAGTACTTC. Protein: CASSLDEAYEQYF.

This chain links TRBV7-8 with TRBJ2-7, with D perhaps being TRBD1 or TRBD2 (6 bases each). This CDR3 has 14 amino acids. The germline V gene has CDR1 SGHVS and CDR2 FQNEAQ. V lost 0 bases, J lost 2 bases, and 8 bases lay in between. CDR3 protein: CASSLAGGTYEQYF. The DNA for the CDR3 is TGTGCCAGCAGCTTAGCGGGGGGCACCTACGAGCAGTACTTC.

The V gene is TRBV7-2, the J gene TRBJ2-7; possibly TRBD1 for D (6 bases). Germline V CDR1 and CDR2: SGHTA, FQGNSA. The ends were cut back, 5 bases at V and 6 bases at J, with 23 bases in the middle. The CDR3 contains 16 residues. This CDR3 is CASSPTRDKARGEQYF. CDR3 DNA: TGTGCCAGCAGCCCGACTCGGGACAAGGCTAGGGGCGAGCAGTACTTC.

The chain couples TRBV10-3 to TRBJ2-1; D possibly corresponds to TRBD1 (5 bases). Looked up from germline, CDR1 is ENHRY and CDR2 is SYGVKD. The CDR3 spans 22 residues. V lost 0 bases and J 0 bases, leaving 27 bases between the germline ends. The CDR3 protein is CAISESVPSYHIRTSSYNEQFF. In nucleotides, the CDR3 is TGTGCCATCAGTGAGTCGGTCCCGAGCTACCATATACGGACAAGCTCCTACAATGAGCAGTTCTTC.

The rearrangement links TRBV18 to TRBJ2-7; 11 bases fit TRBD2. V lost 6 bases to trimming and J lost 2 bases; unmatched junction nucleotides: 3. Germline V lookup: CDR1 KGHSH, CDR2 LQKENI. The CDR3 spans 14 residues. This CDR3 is CASSPTSGTYEQYF. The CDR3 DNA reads TGTGCCAGCTCGCCGACTAGCGGGACCTACGAGCAGTACTTC.